This T cell receptor (beta chain) was sequenced in a study of control samples from healthy donors and cancer patients. The germline CDR1 and CDR2 sequences are MNHEY and SVGAGI. The CDR3 runs 14 residues. V gave up 0 bases and J gave up 1 base, with 6 bases separating them. This table comes from immunoSEQ multiplex PCR, and its TCRdb copy is limited to in-frame clones, with some not included. This sample's table reports around 190,000 clones. The TCR sequence derives from a woman in her twenties or thirties in good health. The J gene is TRBJ1-1, the V gene TRBV6-5; D is unresolved. Sequenced material: blood. CDR3: CASSYSHTNTEAFF. CDR3 sequence (DNA): TGTGCCAGCAGTTACTCACACACGAACACTGAAGCTTTCTTT.